Following are 31 T cell receptor beta chains from one sample sequenced in a study of type 1 and type 2 diabetes patients. The PCR template was genomic DNA. Multiplex PCR with 30 forward and 13 reverse primers amplified the TCR beta CDR3. MiXCR was run by TCRdb on the multiplex PCR reads, yielding one entry per CDR3 protein. The table includes 250,000 or so distinct CDR3 sequences, roughly 48% detected once. The source material was peripheral blood mononuclear cells (PBMCs). Receptors were obtained from a man aged 18 to 30 with type 2 diabetes.

The chain uses TRBV29-1 and TRBJ2-5, with D possibly TRBD1 on 6 matching bases. From germline, CDR1 is SQVTM and CDR2 ANQGSEA. The CDR3 totals 13 residues. Between the trimmed V and J ends, which lost 4 bases and 11 bases, there was a span of 20 bases. CDR3: CSVVSGNAGEQYF. In nucleotides, the CDR3 is TGCAGCGTTGTTTCAGGCAATGCAGGGGAGCAGTACTTC. Together with reference TRBV29-1 and TRBJ2-5, the CDR3 gives the full variable domain: SAVISQKPSRDICQRGTSLTIQCQVDSQVTMMFWYRQQPGQSLTLIATANQGSEATYESGFVIDKFPISRPNLTFSTLTVSNMSPEDSSIYLCSVVSGNAGEQYFGPGTRLLVL.

In its sample, this clonotype was seen many times. The chain employs TRBV2 and TRBJ2-5; D possibly matches TRBD1 or TRBD2 (5 bases each). The V gene lost 6 bases and the J gene lost 5 bases, with 19 bases spanning the gap. CDR1 and CDR2 from the germline V gene are SNHLY and FYNNEI. There are 15 residues in the CDR3. CDR3 nucleotides: TGTGCCAGCAGAGCTCGGGACCCCCAAGCGGAGACCCAGTACTTC. Protein: CASRARDPQAETQYF.

This clonotype was seen a handful of times. The chain recombines TRBV27 with TRBJ1-5, with D uncertain. The CDR3 runs 13 residues. V was clipped by 7 bases and J by 4 bases, with 11 bases between them. From germline, CDR1 is MNHEY and CDR2 SMNVEV (reference sequence). The CDR3 region has the DNA TGTGCCAGCACTTCAGACACTAATCAGCCCCAGCATTTT. This codes for CASTSDTNQPQHF.

The rearrangement joins TRBV7-2 to TRBJ1-6; D remains ambiguous. Germline V lookup: CDR1 SGHTA, CDR2 FQGNSA. The CDR3 has 12 amino acids. V lost 4 bases, J lost 8 bases, and 6 bases lay in between. The CDR3 protein is CASSWSYSPLHF. The DNA of the CDR3 is TGTGCCAGCAGCTGGTCCTATTCACCCCTCCACTTT.

Notes on this clonotype: The conserved final phenylalanine or tryptophan is absent from the CDR3, which likely points to a read error. The rearrangement links TRBV27 to TRBJ2-7; 8 bases match TRBD1. V gave up 3 bases and J gave up 4 bases; unmatched junction bases: 2. Per germline, CDR1 MNHEY and CDR2 SMNVEV (reference sequence). This CDR3 comprises 13 residues. The chain's CDR3 is CASSLQGAYEQYL. The CDR3 DNA sequence: TGTGCCAGCAGTTTGCAGGGGGCTTACGAGCAGTACCTC.

This clonotype was counted many times. The J gene is TRBJ1-1, the V gene TRBV15; D is unresolved. Per germline, CDR1 LNHNV and CDR2 YYDKDF (reference sequence). The CDR3 has 11 residues. V was pared by 3 bases and J by 11 bases, with 10 bases between. The CDR3 DNA is TGTGCCACCAGCAGGGAGGCACGGGCTTTCTTT. Translating it yields CATSREARAFF.

V gene TRBV28 combines with J gene TRBJ2-7, with TRBD1 identical over 7 bases. Germline V gives CDR1 MDHEN, CDR2 SYDVKM. V gave up 5 bases and J gave up 4 bases; unmatched junction bases: 8. The CDR3 has 14 residues. The CDR3 sequence is CASSGRDSKYEQYF. CDR3 DNA: TGTGCCAGCAGTGGACGGGACAGCAAATACGAGCAGTACTTC.

This clonotype was detected ten times or more. This chain links TRBV19 with TRBJ1-5; D is uncertain. Germline assignment: CDR1 LNHDA and CDR2 SQIVND (reference sequence). Trimming shortened V by 3 bases and J by 2 bases, and 11 bases separated the two germline ends. The CDR3 extends over 15 amino acids. CDR3 coding DNA: TGTGCCAGTAGTATCACGGGCGGGGGCAATCAGCCCCAGCATTTT. Encoded protein: CASSITGGGNQPQHF.

The chain recombines TRBV10-2 with TRBJ1-5; D is unresolved. This CDR3 contains 15 residues. Trimming stripped 6 bases from V and 6 bases from J, with 18 bases between. Germline V lookup: CDR1 WSHSY, CDR2 SAAADI. CDR3 in amino acids: CASRATELRSQPQHF. In nucleotides, the CDR3 is TGCGCCAGCAGGGCCACAGAGTTGAGGAGTCAGCCCCAGCATTTT.

The V and J genes are TRBV6-1 and TRBJ1-4, with TRBD1 matching 10 bases. The junction had 14 bases not matched to a gene; V was cut back by 2 bases and J by 8 bases. Germline V gene data show CDR1 as MNHNS and CDR2 as SASEGT. CDR3 size: 18 residues. The CDR3: CASSEKWDRGLVGEKLFF. CDR3 nucleotides: TGTGCCAGCAGTGAAAAATGGGACAGGGGACTAGTTGGGGAAAAACTGTTTTTT.

This clonotype was seen repeatedly, ten times or more. The gene calls are TRBV7-2 and TRBJ2-7, with 10 positions matching TRBD1. CDR3 size: 14 residues. The germline gives CDR1 SGHTA, CDR2 FQGNSA. V was clipped by 6 bases and J by 2 bases; unmatched bases: 4. CDR3 sequence: CASSLGTGAYEQYF. The CDR3 DNA reads as TGTGCCAGCAGTTTGGGGACAGGGGCCTACGAGCAGTACTTC.

The chain is built from TRBV11-1 and TRBJ2-1, with TRBD2 identical over 13 bases. With 0 bases clipped from V and 3 bases from J, the junction kept 2 bases outside the gene matches. This CDR3 comprises 17 residues. Germline CDR1 and CDR2: SGHAT and FQDESV (reference sequence). The CDR3 bases are TGTGCCAGCAGCTTAGCACTAGCGGGAGGGTACTACAATGAGCAGTTCTTC. It translates to CASSLALAGGYYNEQFF.

The chain employs TRBV12-3 or TRBV12-4 and TRBJ2-7, with 9 bases matching TRBD1. This CDR3 is 15 amino acids long. Losses at the gene ends were 4 bases for V and 5 bases for J; bases not matched to a gene: 9. CDR3 protein: CASSSNRDRAHEQYF. The CDR3 nucleotides are TGTGCCAGCAGTTCGAACCGGGACAGGGCCCACGAGCAGTACTTC.

This clonotype was detected ten times or more. The chain combines TRBV7-3 with TRBJ2-1, with 7 bases that match TRBD1. The CDR3 spans 13 residues. Germline V lookup: CDR1 SGHTA, CDR2 FQGTGA. The ends lost 5 bases at V and 8 bases at J; junction bases unmatched: 6. The chain's CDR3 is CASSTTGNHEQFF. In DNA form, the CDR3 reads TGTGCCAGCAGCACGACAGGGAACCATGAGCAGTTCTTC.

The chain uses TRBV12-3 or TRBV12-4 and TRBJ1-2, with a possible D match to TRBD1 (5 bases). V lost 6 bases to trimming and J lost 8 bases, with 22 bases between them. There are 15 residues in the CDR3. CDR3 loop: CASRSSGTAFGGYTF. Here the CDR3 DNA reads TGTGCCAGCAGATCCTCCGGGACGGCCTTCGGGGGCTACACCTTC.

As to this clonotype: A much larger clone lies one base from this, so it may be a read error. V is TRBV12-3 or TRBV12-4 and J is TRBJ2-5, with a weak D call TRBD1 (5 bases). V lost 1 base, J lost 4 bases, and 7 bases lay in between. This CDR3 is 13 amino acids long. In nucleotides, the CDR3 is TGTGCCAGCAGTTTAGACAGGTCAGAGACCCAGTACTTC. Its protein is CASSLDRSETQYF.

In its sample, this clonotype was seen many times. The gene calls are TRBV2 and TRBJ2-2, with D uncertain. Trimming cost V 1 base and J 0 bases, with 3 bases left between them. Germline-derived CDR1 and CDR2 are SNHLY and FYNNEI. The CDR3 totals 14 residues. DNA of the CDR3: TGTGCCAGCAGTGAAGTGTCGAACACCGGGGAGCTGTTTTTT. Translated: CASSEVSNTGELFF.

Note on this clonotype: One end of the junction varies from germline; a read error may be responsible. The genes are TRBV10-3 and TRBJ2-3; tentatively, D is TRBD1 or TRBD2 (5 bases each). There are 14 residues in the CDR3. The germline V gene has CDR1 ENHRY and CDR2 SYGVKD. The CDR3 loop is CASSFSGALNTQYF. CDR3 in DNA: TGTGCCAGCAGTTTCTCCGGGGCGCTCAATACGCAGTATTTT.

This chain uses TRBV7-2 with TRBJ2-2, with D unresolved. The CDR3 runs 13 residues. The ends were cut back, 6 bases at V and 3 bases at J, with 8 bases in the middle. CDR1 SGHTA and CDR2 FQGNSA come from the germline V gene. CDR3 nucleotides: TGTGCCAGCAGTTTTAGCCACACCGGGGAGCTGTTTTTT. Translating gives CASSFSHTGELFF.

The chain recombines TRBV6-5 with TRBJ2-1; a weak D match, TRBD1 (6 bases). The ends were cut back, 6 bases at V and 0 bases at J, with 9 bases in the middle. The CDR3 runs to 14 residues. Germline CDR1 and CDR2: MNHEY and SVGAGI. The CDR3 here is CASRDRYSYNEQFF. In nucleotides, the CDR3 is TGTGCCAGCAGGGACAGATACTCCTACAATGAGCAGTTCTTC.

This clonotype was seen a few times. Germline and junction disagree at one end, which may indicate a read error. The genes are TRBV9 and TRBJ2-2, with D unresolved. The CDR3 consists of 14 residues. CDR1 is SGDLS, CDR2 YYNGEE, per germline. As DNA, the CDR3 is TGTGCCAGCAGCCCCCTGACGAATACCGGGGAGCTGTTTTTT. This gives the protein CASSPLTNTGELFF.

The chain is built from TRBV7-9 and TRBJ2-5, with 9 nucleotides matching TRBD2. The length of the CDR3 is 15 residues. With V trimmed by 6 bases and J by 4 bases, 9 bases remained unmatched. CDR1 is SEHNR, CDR2 FQNEAQ, per germline (reference sequence). CDR3 in DNA: TGTGCCAGCAGATACGGCGGGGGGGCCGGAGAGACCCAGTACTTC. Translation gives CASRYGGGAGETQYF.

In its sample, this clonotype was seen a few times. The V gene is TRBV19, the J gene TRBJ2-3; tentatively, D is TRBD1 (6 bases). The CDR3 totals 15 residues. The germline V gene has CDR1 LNHDA and CDR2 SQIVND (reference sequence). Trimming cost V 3 bases and J 6 bases, with 16 bases left between them. CDR3 sequence: CASSISTQGMDTQYF. CDR3 nucleotide sequence: TGTGCCAGTAGTATTTCGACCCAGGGGATGGATACGCAGTATTTT.

Worth noting for this clonotype: The junction and the germline gene differ at one end; a read error may be behind it. The chain has TRBV7-2 and TRBJ2-5; 11 nucleotides align to TRBD2. Germline-derived CDR1 and CDR2 are SGHTA and FQGNSA. The CDR3 has 16 residues. The CDR3 reads CAGSSLRLAGQETQYF. The DNA of the CDR3 is TGTGCCGGCAGCTCACTCCGACTAGCGGGACAAGAGACCCAGTACTTC.

At least ten counts were recorded for this clonotype. The chain employs TRBV6-6 and TRBJ2-7; D gene uncertain. The germline V and J ends were trimmed by 2 bases and 2 bases, with 16 bases remaining between them. The CDR3 is 16 amino acids. CDR1 is MNHNY, CDR2 SVGAGI, per germline (reference sequence). The CDR3 sequence is CASSYSRAFEPYEQYF. DNA for the CDR3: TGTGCCAGCAGTTACAGTCGGGCCTTCGAACCCTACGAGCAGTACTTC.

The chain uses TRBV30 and TRBJ2-5; D possibly uses TRBD1 or TRBD2 (6 bases each). The V gene's germline CDR1 is GTSNPN and CDR2 SVGIG (reference sequence). There are 11 residues in the CDR3. The ends were cut back, 5 bases at V and 5 bases at J, with 9 bases in the middle. CDR3 bases: TGTGCCTGGGGGGGGCGCGAGACCCAGTACTTC. This sequence encodes CAWGGRETQYF.

The chain couples TRBV10-3 to TRBJ2-5; D might be TRBD1 (5 bases). The end of the DNA fits TRBJ2-1 better, so the J call may be wrong. The germline CDR1 and CDR2 sequences are ENHRY and SYGVKD. This CDR3 comprises 11 residues. CDR3 bases: TGTGCCATCGGCAACACAAGGGGGCAGTTCTTC. It translates to CAIGNTRGQFF.

The rearrangement links TRBV28 to TRBJ2-5, with 9 bases matching TRBD1. Germline CDR1 reads MDHEN; CDR2 reads SYDVKM. With 8 bases clipped from V and 5 bases from J, the junction kept 6 bases outside the gene matches. The CDR3 is 13 amino acids. CDR3 in amino acids: CASATGGRETQYF. The CDR3 DNA reads as TGTGCCAGCGCGACAGGGGGAAGGGAGACCCAGTACTTC. The full variable domain, with the rest looked up from reference TRBV28 and TRBJ2-5, is DVKVTQSSRYLVKRTGEKVFLECVQDMDHENMFWYRQDPGLGLRLIYFSYDVKMKEKGDIPEGYSVSREKKERFSLILESASTNQTSMYLCASATGGRETQYFGPGTRLLVL.

Of note for this clonotype: A read error may produce the germline difference seen at one junction end. The chain links TRBV7-3 to TRBJ1-1; D is ambiguous. The CDR3 is 13 residues long. Germline CDR1 is SGHTA and CDR2 is FQGTGA. Here the CDR3 reads CTSSYARNTEAFF. CDR3 DNA sequence: TGTACCAGCAGCTATGCTAGAAACACTGAAGCTTTCTTT.

The rearrangement links TRBV30 to TRBJ2-7; no reliable D call. The CDR3 has 14 amino acids. CDR1 and CDR2 from the germline V gene are GTSNPN and SVGIG (reference sequence). V was trimmed by 2 bases and J by 0 bases, leaving 11 bases between them. The CDR3 region has the DNA TGTGCCTGGAGTATTGAAATGTCCTCCTACGAGCAGTACTTC. This encodes CAWSIEMSSYEQYF.

The chain combines TRBV19 with TRBJ1-3; D gene unclear. The V end was cut by 5 bases, the J end by 1 base, with 6 bases between. This CDR3 is 13 amino acids long. Germline lookup yields CDR1 LNHDA and CDR2 SQIVND (reference sequence). CDR3 amino acids: CASSPVSGNTIYF. The CDR3 DNA reads as TGTGCCAGTAGTCCAGTATCTGGAAACACCATATATTTT.